This T cell receptor (beta chain) was captured in a study of cytotoxic CD8 clonotypes in ibrutinib-treated CLL. Study context: The study included 11 to 12 relapsed/refractory and 15 treatment-naive patients; under 18 had IGHV unmutated disease.

Worth noting for this clone: Its antigen remains unknown.

This CDR3 comprises 15 residues. The germline V gene has CDR1 LGHNA and CDR2 YNFKEQ. The ends were cut back, 0 bases at V and 4 bases at J, with 12 bases in the middle. Broader study findings: Upon ibrutinib response clonality rose, and upon progression it fell back toward baseline. Public clonotypes, rarely seen, contracted or held steady on treatment.

TCRdb's table, derived via immunoSEQ multiplex PCR, lists solely in-frame clones and lacks some. There are approximately 330,000 clones in the sample; 80% occur only once, and under 8.5% lies in the top ten. The sequence was obtained from a human donor with chronic lymphocytic leukemia. V is TRBV4-2 and J is TRBJ1-2; D possibly corresponds to TRBD1 (5 bases). The source was PBMCs, collected before ibrutinib treatment. CDR3 residues: CASSQEERGGYGYTF. In nucleotides, the CDR3 is TGTGCCAGCAGCCAAGAAGAGCGGGGCGGCTATGGCTACACCTTC.